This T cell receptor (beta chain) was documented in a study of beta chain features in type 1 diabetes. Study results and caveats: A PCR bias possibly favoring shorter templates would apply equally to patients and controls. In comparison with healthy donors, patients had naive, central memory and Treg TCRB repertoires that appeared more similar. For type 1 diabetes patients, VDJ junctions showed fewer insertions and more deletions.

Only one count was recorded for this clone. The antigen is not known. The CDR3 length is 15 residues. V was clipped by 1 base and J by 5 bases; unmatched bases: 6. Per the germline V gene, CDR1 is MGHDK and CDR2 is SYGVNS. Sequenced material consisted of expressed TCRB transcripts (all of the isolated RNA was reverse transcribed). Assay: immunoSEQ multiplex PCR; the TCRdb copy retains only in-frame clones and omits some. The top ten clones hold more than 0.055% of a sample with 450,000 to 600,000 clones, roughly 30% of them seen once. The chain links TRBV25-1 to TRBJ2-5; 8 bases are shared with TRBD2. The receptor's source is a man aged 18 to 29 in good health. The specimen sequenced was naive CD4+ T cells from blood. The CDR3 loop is CASSEFQGLVETQYF. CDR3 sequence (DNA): TGTGCCAGCAGTGAATTTCAGGGACTAGTGGAGACCCAGTACTTC.